Below, 4 T cell receptor beta chains from the same sample are listed, as sequenced in a study of T-cell memory formation after mild COVID-19. One entry per CDR3 protein, called by TCRdb with MiXCR from the 5' RACE reads. The table includes around 340,000 distinct CDR3 sequences, less than 20% detected once. Specimen: PBMCs or a T cell subset sorted from them (not recorded which). These receptors came from a man younger than 30 who had mild COVID-19 (a few samples of this study predate the infection). Cell type and time point are not known.

The sample holds many counts of this clonotype. The J gene is TRBJ2-7, the V gene TRBV6-2 or TRBV6-3; D not certain. Germline V CDR1 and CDR2: MNHEY, SVGEGT. V was clipped by 0 bases and J by 9 bases, with 12 bases between them. CDR3 length: 13 amino acids. DNA for the CDR3: TGTGCCAGCAGTTACTCAGGTCTCCCGGGGCAGTACGTC. Its translation is CASSYSGLPGQYV.

This clonotype was observed at least ten times. This chain links TRBV7-2 with TRBJ2-1; 8 nucleotides match TRBD2. Germline V gene data show CDR1 as SGHTA and CDR2 as FQGNSA. The CDR3 is 15 amino acids. With V trimmed by 8 bases and J by 4 bases, 10 bases remained unmatched. The CDR3 DNA sequence: TGTGCCAGCGCTTCGGGGGGGGCGGCGTACAATGAGCAGTTCTTC. Translation gives CASASGGAAYNEQFF.

The rearrangement uses TRBV20-1 and TRBJ2-3; the D call may be TRBD1 or TRBD2 (5 bases each). The CDR3 length is 12 residues. CDR1 and CDR2 from the germline V gene are DFQATT and SNEGSKA (reference sequence). CDR3 bases: TGCAGCTCGGGACCCGTCACAGATACGCAGTATTTT. Translating gives CSSGPVTDTQYF.

The chain combines TRBV3-1 with TRBJ2-7, with D perhaps TRBD1 or TRBD2 (5 bases each). Germline values: CDR1 LGHDT, CDR2 YNNKEL (reference sequence). The V end lost 1 base, the J end lost 6 bases, and 16 bases lay between the germline ends. This CDR3 is 15 amino acids long. The CDR3 reads CASSQVGLAGSEQYF. CDR3 coding DNA: TGTGCCAGCAGCCAAGTGGGGCTAGCTGGTAGCGAGCAGTACTTC.